One sample yielded the 2 T cell receptor beta chains listed below, sequenced in a study of regulatory T cells in long-lasting Graves disease. Indicated time point: newly diagnosed GD, antithyroid drugs for less than 3 months. RNA from PBMCs was the source of the TCR library. Sequencing libraries for TCR beta were prepared with iRepertoire HTBI primers and Arm-PCR of CDR3 regions. TCRdb used MiXCR to reprocess the multiplex PCR reads, holding one entry per CDR3 protein. Among about 470,000 distinct CDR3 sequences listed, under 15% were seen once. The same sample was also studied in work on T cells in Graves' hyperthyroidism and ophthalmopathy.

The material was peripheral blood mononuclear cells (PBMCs), obtained at new diagnosis, from a patient treated with antithyroid drugs. The receptor set was obtained from a woman aged 25 to 45 with Graves disease.

This clonotype has ten or more counts. The chain has TRBV12-3 or TRBV12-4 and TRBJ2-5; perhaps TRBD2 as D (6 bases). The CDR3 extends over 15 amino acids. V gave up 3 bases and J gave up 3 bases, with 14 bases separating them. CDR3 region: CASSLAGPIKETQYF. DNA of the CDR3: TGTGCCAGCAGTTTGGCGGGACCCATCAAAGAGACCCAGTACTTC.

This clonotype occurred many times. The rearrangement links TRBV2 to TRBJ1-4; 7 positions match TRBD1. The V gene's germline CDR1 is SNHLY and CDR2 FYNNEI. The CDR3 extends over 15 amino acids. J lost 3 bases, V lost 10 bases, and 11 bases had no gene match. CDR3 region: CATTSGGLPNEKLFF. CDR3 DNA: TGTGCCACGACATCAGGGGGTTTGCCTAATGAAAAACTGTTTTTT.